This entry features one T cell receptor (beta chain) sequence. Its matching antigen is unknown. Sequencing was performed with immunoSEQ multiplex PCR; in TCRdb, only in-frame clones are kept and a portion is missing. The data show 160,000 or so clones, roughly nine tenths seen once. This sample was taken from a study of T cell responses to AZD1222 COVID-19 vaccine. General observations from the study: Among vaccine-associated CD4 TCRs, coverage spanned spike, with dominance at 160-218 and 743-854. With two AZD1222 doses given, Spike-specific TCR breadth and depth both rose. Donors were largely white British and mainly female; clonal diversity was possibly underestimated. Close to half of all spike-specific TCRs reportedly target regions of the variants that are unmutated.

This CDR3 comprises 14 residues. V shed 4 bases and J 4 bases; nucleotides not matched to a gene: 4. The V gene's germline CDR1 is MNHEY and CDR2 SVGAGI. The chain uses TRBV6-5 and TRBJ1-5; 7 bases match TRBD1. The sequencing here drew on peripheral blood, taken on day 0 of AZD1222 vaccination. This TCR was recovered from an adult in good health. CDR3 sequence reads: CASSSGQRNQPQHF. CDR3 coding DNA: TGTGCCAGCAGTTCGGGACAGCGGAATCAGCCCCAGCATTTT.